This T cell receptor beta chain stems from a study of blood T cell repertoires in COVID-19. Losses at the gene ends were 4 bases for V and 2 bases for J; bases not matched to a gene: 7. This CDR3 region has 16 residues. Germline V gene lookup returns CDR1 LGHDT and CDR2 YNNKEL (reference sequence). Data came from immunoSEQ multiplex PCR; TCRdb stores just in-frame clones and leaves some out. Of about 240,000 clones in the sample, around 83% were seen once. The sequencing input was peripheral blood. The chain has TRBV3-1 (or the pseudogene TRBV3-2) and TRBJ1-1; TRBD1 agrees at 10 bases. The sequence was obtained from a woman aged 60 to 75 with active or convalescent COVID-19. This CDR3 is CASSLRQGAVNTEAFF. The CDR3 DNA follows: TGTGCCAGCAGCCTCCGACAGGGGGCGGTTAACACTGAAGCTTTCTTT.